These T cell receptor beta chains were read from a single sample in a study of cytomegalovirus exposure and HLA in healthy donors. Here immunoSEQ multiplex PCR was the method, and the copy in TCRdb shows in-frame clones only, minus some. The data show 200,000 to 250,000 clones, with approximately 80% seen just once and 0.22% held by the top ten. Sequencing input: PBMCs. These receptors came from a girl aged 2-10 years in good health and CMV-seronegative. The conserved cysteine and the conserved F or W are not part of the CDR3 here.

TRBJ2-4 TRBV4-2 ASSQDVGGAAKNIQY
TRBJ2-7 TRBV30 AWNQGQGAYEQY
TRBJ2-5 TRBV2 ASKEGETQY
TRBJ1-4 TRBV6-1 ASSDPFIETATNEKLF
TRBJ1-5 TRBV7-8 ASSLGRTNQPQH
TRBJ1-1 TRBV25-1 ASSGRTGGNTEAF
TRBJ2-2 TRBV6-1 ASSDVPSRRTGELF
TRBJ2-7 TRBV10-2 ASSQWGGASSYEQY
TRBJ2-7 TRBV7-2 ASSYGTGGYEQY
TRBJ2-7 TRBV6-6 ASSYEGDRGAQY
TRBJ1-1 TRBV7-2 ASSLGATMNTEAF
TRBJ1-2 TRBV7-2 ASSLGGVRSYGYT
TRBJ2-1 TRBV6-1 ASSEGLAALYNEQF
TRBJ2-1 TRBV11-2 ASIDRGNEQF
TRBJ1-5 TRBV2 ASSEEGSNQPQH
TRBJ1-1 TRBV7-9 ASSLALRDKNTEAF
TRBJ1-5 TRBV6-1 ASSLREHQPQH
TRBJ2-7 TRBV30 AWTSGNSYEQY
TRBJ2-7 TRBV2 ASSSTLRGLAGHEQY
TRBJ2-1 TRBV5-5 ASSLQGEGYNEQF
TRBJ1-1 TRBV6-5 ASRATGGTEAF
TRBJ2-7 TRBV2 ARTSRDRGKNEQY
TRBJ2-3 TRBV4-1 ASSQGAAMGTDTQY
TRBJ1-6 TRBV14 ASSQDLGRPLH
TRBJ1-1 TRBV4-1 ASSQGWGTEAF
TRBJ1-6 TRBV7-6 ASSRTNLRSSYNSPLH
TRBJ2-6 TRBV19 ASSIFLLFDRISSGANVLT
TRBJ1-6 TRBV5-5 ASSPLAGGASNSPLH
TRBJ1-2 TRBV4-1 ASSRAGDYGYT
TRBJ1-5 TRBV6-4 ASSTRQGQPQH
TRBJ1-5 TRBV10-1 ASSLSQPQH
TRBJ2-3 TRBV7-9 ASSPREIASTDTQY
TRBJ1-1 TRBV11-2 ASSFSGGGSAF
TRBJ2-7 TRBV19 ASSPQTASYEQY
TRBJ1-2 TRBV6-5 ASSYSTGNYGYT
TRBJ2-7 TRBV27 ASSPDASGEQY
TRBJ2-5 TRBV5-4 ASSLTADRETQY
TRBJ2-7 TRBV7-8 ASSLAGASPHYEQY
TRBJ1-2 TRBV6-5 ASSYSGLDTYGYT
TRBJ2-7 TRBV19 ASSAGQGYEQY